This T cell receptor (beta chain) comes out of a study of blood T cell repertoires in COVID-19. Study at large: COVID-19 samples, acute and convalescent, were from the United States, Italy and Spain.

CDR1 and CDR2 (germline): GTSNPN, SVGIG (reference sequence). With 3 bases removed from V and 4 bases from J, the gap between germline ends came to 12 bases. This CDR3 contains 13 residues. Authors' analysis steps: Scientists estimated how many nucleated cells there were by amplifying reference gene primers. This table comes from immunoSEQ multiplex PCR, and its TCRdb copy is limited to in-frame clones, with some not included. V, J and clone size are those of that table, while D and trimming were read from the DNA. The sample has 230,000 or so clones, roughly 80% seen once; the top ten hold around 4.7%. The count of this clone is one.

The receptor was derived from a human donor in a cohort sampled during active COVID-19. The chain links TRBV30 to TRBJ1-2; weak D call: TRBD1 (5 bases). Sequencing was carried out using peripheral blood. The CDR3 protein is CAWSPGLGYGYTF. CDR3 coding DNA: TGTGCCTGGAGCCCAGGGTTGGGCTATGGCTACACCTTC.